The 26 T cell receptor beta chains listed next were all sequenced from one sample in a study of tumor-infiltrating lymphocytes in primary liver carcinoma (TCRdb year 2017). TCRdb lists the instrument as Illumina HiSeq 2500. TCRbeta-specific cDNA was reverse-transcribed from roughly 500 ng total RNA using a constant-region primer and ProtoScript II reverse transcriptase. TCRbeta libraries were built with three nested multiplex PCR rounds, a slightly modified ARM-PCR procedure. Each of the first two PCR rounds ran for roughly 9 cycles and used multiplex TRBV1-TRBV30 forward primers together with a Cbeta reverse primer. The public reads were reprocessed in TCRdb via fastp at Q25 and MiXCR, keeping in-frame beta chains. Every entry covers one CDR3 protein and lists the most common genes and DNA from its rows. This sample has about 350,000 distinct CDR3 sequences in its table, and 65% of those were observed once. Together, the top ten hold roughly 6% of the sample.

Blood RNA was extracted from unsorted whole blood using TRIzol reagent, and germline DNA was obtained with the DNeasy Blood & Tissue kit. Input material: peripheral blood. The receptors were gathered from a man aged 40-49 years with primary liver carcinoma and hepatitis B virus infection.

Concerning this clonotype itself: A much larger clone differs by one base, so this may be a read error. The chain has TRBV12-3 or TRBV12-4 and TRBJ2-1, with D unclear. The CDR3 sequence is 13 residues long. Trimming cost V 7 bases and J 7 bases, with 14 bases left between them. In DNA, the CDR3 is TGTGCCAGCACCGACGAGAGACGGAATGAGCAGTTCTTC. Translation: CASTDERRNEQFF.

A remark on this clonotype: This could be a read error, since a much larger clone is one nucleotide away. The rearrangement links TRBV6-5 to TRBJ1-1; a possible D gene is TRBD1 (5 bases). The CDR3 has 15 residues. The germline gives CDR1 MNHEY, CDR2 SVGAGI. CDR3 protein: CASSFPGNPGTEASF. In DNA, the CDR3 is TGTGCCAGCAGTTTCCCCGGGAACCCCGGGACTGAAGCTTCCTTT.

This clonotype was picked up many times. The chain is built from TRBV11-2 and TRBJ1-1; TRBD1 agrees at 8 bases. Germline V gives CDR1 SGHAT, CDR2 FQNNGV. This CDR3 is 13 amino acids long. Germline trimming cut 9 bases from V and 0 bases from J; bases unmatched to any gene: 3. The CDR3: CASDRGMNTEAFF. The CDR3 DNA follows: TGTGCCAGTGACAGGGGTATGAACACTGAAGCTTTCTTT. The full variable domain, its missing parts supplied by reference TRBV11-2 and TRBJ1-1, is EAGVAQSPRYKIIEKRQSVAFWCNPISGHATLYWYQQILGQGPKLLIQFQNNGVVDDSQLPKDRFSAERLKGVDSTLKIQPAKLEDSAVYLCASDRGMNTEAFFGQGTRLTVV.

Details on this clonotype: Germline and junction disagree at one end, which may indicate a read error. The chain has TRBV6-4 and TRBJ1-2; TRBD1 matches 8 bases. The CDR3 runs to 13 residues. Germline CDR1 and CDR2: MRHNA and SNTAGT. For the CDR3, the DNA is TGTGCCAGGGTCCCGGGACAGGACTATAGCTACACCTTC. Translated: CARVPGQDYSYTF.

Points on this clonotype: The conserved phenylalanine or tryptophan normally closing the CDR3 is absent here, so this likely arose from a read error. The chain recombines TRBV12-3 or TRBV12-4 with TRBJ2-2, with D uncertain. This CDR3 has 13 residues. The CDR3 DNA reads TGTGCCAGCAGCTTAGTCGCCACCGGGGAGCTGTTTTCT. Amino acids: CASSLVATGELFS.

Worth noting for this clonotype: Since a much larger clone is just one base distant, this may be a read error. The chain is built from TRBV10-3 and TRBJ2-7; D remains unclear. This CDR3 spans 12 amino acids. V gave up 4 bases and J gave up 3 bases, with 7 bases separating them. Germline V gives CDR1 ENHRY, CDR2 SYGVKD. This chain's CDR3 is CAISGTDYEQYF. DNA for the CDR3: TGTGCCATCAGTGGGACGGACTACGAGCAGTACTTC.

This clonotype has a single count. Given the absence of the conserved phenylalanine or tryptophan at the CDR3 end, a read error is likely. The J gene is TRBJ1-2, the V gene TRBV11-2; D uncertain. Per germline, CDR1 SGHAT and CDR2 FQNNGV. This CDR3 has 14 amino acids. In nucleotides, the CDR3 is TGTCCCAGCAGCCGCTCAGACAAAGGCTATGGCTACACCATC. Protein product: CPSSRSDKGYGYTI.

The CDR3 sequence is CAGSSLADNAGELFF. The CDR3 region has the DNA TGTGCCGGCTCTTCGCTAGCGGATAACGCCGGGGAGCTGTTTTTT. This chain links TRBV4-2 with TRBJ2-2; 7 positions agree with TRBD2. Germline values: CDR1 LGHNA, CDR2 YNFKEQ. J gave up 6 bases and V 11 bases, and 15 bases lay outside the gene matches. This CDR3 has 15 residues.

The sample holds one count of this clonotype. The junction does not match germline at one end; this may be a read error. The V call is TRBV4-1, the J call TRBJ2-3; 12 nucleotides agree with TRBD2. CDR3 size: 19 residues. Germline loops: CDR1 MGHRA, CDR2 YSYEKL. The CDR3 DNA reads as TGCGCCAGCAGCCAAGATCCCGGGCTAGCGGGAGGGCGTGGCGATACGCATTATTTT. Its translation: CASSQDPGLAGGRGDTHYF.

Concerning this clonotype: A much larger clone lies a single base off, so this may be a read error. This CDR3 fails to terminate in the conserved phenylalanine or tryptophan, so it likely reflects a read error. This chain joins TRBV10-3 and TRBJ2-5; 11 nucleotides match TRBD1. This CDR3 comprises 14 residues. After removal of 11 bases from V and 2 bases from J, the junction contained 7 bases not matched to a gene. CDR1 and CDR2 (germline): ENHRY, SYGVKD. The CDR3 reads CAARTGGRQETQYL. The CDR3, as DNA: TGTGCCGCCAGGACAGGGGGCCGGCAAGAGACCCAGTACTTG.

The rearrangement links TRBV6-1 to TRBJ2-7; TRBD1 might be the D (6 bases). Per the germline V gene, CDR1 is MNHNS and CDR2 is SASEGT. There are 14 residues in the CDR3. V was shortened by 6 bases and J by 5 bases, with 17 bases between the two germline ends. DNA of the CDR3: TGTGCCAGCAGAGAGACAGGTCTCCTACACGAGCAGTACTTC. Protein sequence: CASRETGLLHEQYF.

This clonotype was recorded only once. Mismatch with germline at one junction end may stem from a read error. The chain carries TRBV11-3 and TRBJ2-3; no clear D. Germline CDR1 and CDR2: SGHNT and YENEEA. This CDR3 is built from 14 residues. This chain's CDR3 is CAGSLGRTSDTQYF. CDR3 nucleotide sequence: TGTGCCGGCAGCTTAGGCCGGACCTCAGATACACAGTATTTT. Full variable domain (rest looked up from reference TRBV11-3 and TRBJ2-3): EAGVVQSPRYKIIEKKQPVAFWCNPISGHNTLYWYLQNLGQGPELLIRYENEEAVDDSQLPKDRFSAERLKGVDSTLKIQPAELGDSAVYLCAGSLGRTSDTQYFGPGTRLTVL.

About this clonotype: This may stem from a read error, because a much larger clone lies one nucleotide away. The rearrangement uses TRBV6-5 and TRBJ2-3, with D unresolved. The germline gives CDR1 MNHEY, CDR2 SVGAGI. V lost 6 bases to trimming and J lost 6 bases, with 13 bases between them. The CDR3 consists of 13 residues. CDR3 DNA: TGTGCCAGCAGATTCGATCTAGGGGATACGCAGTATTTT. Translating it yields CASRFDLGDTQYF.

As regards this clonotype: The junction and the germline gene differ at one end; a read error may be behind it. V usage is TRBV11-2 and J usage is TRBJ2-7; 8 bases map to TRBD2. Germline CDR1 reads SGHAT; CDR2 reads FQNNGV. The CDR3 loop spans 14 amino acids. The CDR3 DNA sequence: TGTACCAGCAGCCGGCGACTAGCGTATTACGAGCAGTACTTC. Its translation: CTSSRRLAYYEQYF.

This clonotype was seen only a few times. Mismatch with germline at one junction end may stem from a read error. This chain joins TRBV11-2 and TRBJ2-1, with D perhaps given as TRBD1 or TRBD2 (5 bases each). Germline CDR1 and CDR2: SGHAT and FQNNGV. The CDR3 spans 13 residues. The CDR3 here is CASNLVGPNEQFF. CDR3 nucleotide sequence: TGTGCCAGCAACTTAGTGGGACCGAATGAGCAGTTCTTC.

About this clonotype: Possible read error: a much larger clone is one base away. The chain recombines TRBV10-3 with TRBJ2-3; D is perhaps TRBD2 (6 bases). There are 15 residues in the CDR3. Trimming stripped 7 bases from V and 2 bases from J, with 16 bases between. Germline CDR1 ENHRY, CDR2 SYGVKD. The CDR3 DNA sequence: TGTGCCATCAATCCCGGGGGAAAACCCACAGATACGCAGTATTTT. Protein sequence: CAINPGGKPTDTQYF.

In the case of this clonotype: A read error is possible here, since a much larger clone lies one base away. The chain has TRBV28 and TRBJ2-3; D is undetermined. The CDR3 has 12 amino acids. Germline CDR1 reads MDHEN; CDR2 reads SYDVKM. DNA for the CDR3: TGTGCCAGCAGTTCCCCAACAGATAGGCAGTATTTT. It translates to CASSSPTDRQYF.

CDR3 protein: CASSPPGRAYEQYF. The CDR3 DNA is TGTGCCAGCAGTCCCCCGGGAAGAGCCTACGAGCAGTACTTC. This rearrangement joins TRBV6-5 to TRBJ2-7, with D tentatively TRBD2 (5 bases). Germline lookup yields CDR1 MNHEY and CDR2 SVGAGI. V lost 5 bases and J 2 bases, leaving 13 bases between the germline ends. The CDR3 extends over 14 amino acids.

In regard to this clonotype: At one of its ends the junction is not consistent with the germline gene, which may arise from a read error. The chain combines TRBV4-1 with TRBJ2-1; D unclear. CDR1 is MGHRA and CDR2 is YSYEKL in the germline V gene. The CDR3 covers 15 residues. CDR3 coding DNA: TGCGCCAGCACCCAAGCTACGGTTGCCGGGTATGAGCAGTTCTTC. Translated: CASTQATVAGYEQFF.

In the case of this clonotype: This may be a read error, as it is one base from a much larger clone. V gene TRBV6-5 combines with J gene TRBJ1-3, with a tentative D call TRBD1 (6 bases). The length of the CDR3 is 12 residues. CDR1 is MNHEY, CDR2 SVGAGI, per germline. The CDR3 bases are TGTACCAGCAGAGACGGACAGCTCACCCTATATTTT. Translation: CTSRDGQLTLYF.

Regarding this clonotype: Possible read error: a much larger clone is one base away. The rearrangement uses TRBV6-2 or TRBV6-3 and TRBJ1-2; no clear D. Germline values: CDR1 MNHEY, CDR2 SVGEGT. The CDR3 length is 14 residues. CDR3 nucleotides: TGTGTCAGCAGTTACTCGACGAGAAACTATGGCTACACCTTC. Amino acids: CVSSYSTRNYGYTF.

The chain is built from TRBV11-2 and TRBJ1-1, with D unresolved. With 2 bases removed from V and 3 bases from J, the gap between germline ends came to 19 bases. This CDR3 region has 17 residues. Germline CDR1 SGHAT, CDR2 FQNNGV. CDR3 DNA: TGTGCCAGCAGCTTATACCCCCCAGCAGCTATGGACACTGAAGCTTTCTTT. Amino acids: CASSLYPPAAMDTEAFF.

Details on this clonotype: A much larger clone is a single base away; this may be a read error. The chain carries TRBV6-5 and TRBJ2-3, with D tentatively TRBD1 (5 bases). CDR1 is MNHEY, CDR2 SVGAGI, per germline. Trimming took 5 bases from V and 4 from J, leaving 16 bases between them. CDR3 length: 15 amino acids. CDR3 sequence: CASSKEGHGADTQYF. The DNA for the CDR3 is TGTGCCAGCAGTAAGGAAGGACATGGCGCAGATACGCAGTATTTT.

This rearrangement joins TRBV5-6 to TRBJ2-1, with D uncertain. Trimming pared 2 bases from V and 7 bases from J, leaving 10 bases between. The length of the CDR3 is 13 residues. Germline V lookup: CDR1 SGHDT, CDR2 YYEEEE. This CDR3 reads CASSFMGWNEQFF. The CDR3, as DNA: TGTGCCAGCAGCTTTATGGGGTGGAATGAGCAGTTCTTC.

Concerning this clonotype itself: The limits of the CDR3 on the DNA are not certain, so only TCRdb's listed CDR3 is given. The CDR3 sequence: CSVVGVGSSYNEQSF. The chain joins TRBV29-1 to TRBJ2-1. The CDR3 length is 15 residues, termini included. Germline V gene sequence: CDR1 SQVTM, CDR2 ANQGSEA.

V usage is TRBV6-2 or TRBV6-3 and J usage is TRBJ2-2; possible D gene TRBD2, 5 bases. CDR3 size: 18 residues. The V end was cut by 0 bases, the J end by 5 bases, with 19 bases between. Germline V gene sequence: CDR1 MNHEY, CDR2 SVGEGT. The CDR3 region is CASSYSLFKRRGTGELFF. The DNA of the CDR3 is TGTGCCAGCAGTTACTCGCTTTTCAAGCGGCGTGGGACCGGGGAGCTGTTTTTT.